A selection of T cell receptor beta chains follows, all from one sample in a study of monozygotic twins with inflammatory bowel disease. TCRdb reanalyzed the 5' RACE reads and collapses them to one entry per CDR3 protein, without DNA. The sample has about 110,000 distinct CDR3 sequences; the top ten hold around 11%. The sequencing sample was made of blood. Every receptor here comes from a human donor with ulcerative colitis or Crohn's disease, or a healthy co-twin of an affected twin (not recorded which). The CDR3 runs from the conserved cysteine through the conserved F or W. Fields, in order: J gene, CDR3 length, V gene, clone size, CDR3 protein. Clone size, where shown, is once, few, many, or a class for clones that have expanded.

>TRBJ2-5|15|TRBV11-2|-
CASSLGVSNKETQYF
>TRBJ2-5|17|TRBV7-9|medium-sized
CASSPPHGQGYKETQYF
>TRBJ2-4|15|TRBV5-6|-
CASSLEADGISGYYF
>TRBJ2-7|15|TRBV19|-
CASSIMTSGMEEQYF
>TRBJ2-7|14|TRBV7-9|-
CASSLGDRNREQYF
>TRBJ2-6|18|TRBV28|-
CASSEMTGGGLEANVLTF
>TRBJ1-1|15|TRBV20-1|-
CSADGGTLMNTEAFF
>TRBJ1-5|14|TRBV7-2|-
CASSAPGPNQPQHF
>TRBJ2-7|13|TRBV29-1|-
CSVKRAGGYEQYF
>TRBJ1-1|17|TRBV7-2|-
CASSIVGVQVLNTEAFF
>TRBJ2-3|15|TRBV5-4|-
CASSLEGARTDTQYF
>TRBJ2-1|16|TRBV24-1|-
CATSDPQGSSYNEQFF
>TRBJ2-1|17|TRBV4-3|-
CASSQRSDGYRGGEQFF
>TRBJ2-5|12|TRBV10-3|-
CAVGLAAETQYF
>TRBJ2-5|13|TRBV12-3/TRBV12-4|-
CASSLQGPETQYF
>TRBJ2-3|15|TRBV12-3/TRBV12-4|-
CASSFQGEGTDTQYF
>TRBJ2-1|15|TRBV9|-
CASSVGPVSYNEQFF
>TRBJ2-1|13|TRBV5-6|-
CASSHYTVNEQFF
>TRBJ2-7|14|TRBV19|-
CASSIAASGYEQYF
>TRBJ2-7|12|TRBV20-1|-
CSAGQGRYEQYF
>TRBJ1-3|15|TRBV12-5|-
CASGLGLFEANTIYF
>TRBJ1-4|14|TRBV27|-
CASSLGTGDEKLFF
>TRBJ1-1|13|TRBV6-6|-
CASSSDRDTEAFF
>TRBJ2-7|13|TRBV2|-
CASQGRGSYEQYF
>TRBJ1-1|14|TRBV28|-
CASTPDGGDTEAFF
>TRBJ2-2|18|TRBV11-3|-
CASSARLAGGPATGELFF
>TRBJ1-6|15|TRBV5-6|-
CASRLGDRPPSPLHF